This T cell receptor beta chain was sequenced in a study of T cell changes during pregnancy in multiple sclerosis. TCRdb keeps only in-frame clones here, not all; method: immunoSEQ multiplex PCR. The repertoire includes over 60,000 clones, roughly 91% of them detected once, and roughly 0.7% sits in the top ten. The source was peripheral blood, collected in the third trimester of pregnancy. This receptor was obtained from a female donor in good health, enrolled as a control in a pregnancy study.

CDR3 bases: TGTGCCAGCAGGGGAGGGGGCTCCTACAATGAGCAGTTCTTC. It codes for CASRGGGSYNEQFF. J is TRBJ2-1 and V is TRBV28; D is perhaps TRBD2 (7 bases). This CDR3 contains 14 residues. The germline CDR1 and CDR2 sequences are MDHEN and SYDVKM. V shed 6 bases and J shed 0 bases, with 9 bases lying between them. The full variable domain, its missing parts supplied by reference TRBV28 and TRBJ2-1, is DVKVTQSSRYLVKRTGEKVFLECVQDMDHENMFWYRQDPGLGLRLIYFSYDVKMKEKGDIPEGYSVSREKKERFSLILESASTNQTSMYLCASRGGGSYNEQFFGPGTRLTVL.